The sequence of this T cell receptor (beta chain) was determined in a study of low-dose radiotherapy and immunotherapy resistance in tumors. Germline CDR1 is SGHRS and CDR2 is YFSETQ. The CDR3 length is 15 residues. V was pared by 0 bases and J by 6 bases, with 4 bases of the junction left unmatched. This clonotype was observed at least ten times. Sample time point: after trial treatment. Described treatment: LDRT plus nivolumab, ipilimumab, low-dose cyclophosphamide and aspirin (RACIN trial). First-strand cDNA used TRAV- and TRBV-specific primers, covering alpha and beta chains. It was with a constant-region primer and a V-primer adapter that TCRs were amplified over around 18 PCR cycles. TCRdb re-called the reads with MiXCR, one entry per CDR3 protein. Altogether tens of thousands of distinct CDR3 sequences are present, over 15% being singletons, with the ten largest covering about 1.3%.

The chain carries TRBV5-1 and TRBJ2-2; 8 bases are shared with TRBD1. This receptor was taken from a male donor with prostate cancer. The material was PBMCs, obtained after low-dose radiotherapy plus immunotherapy. The CDR3 sequence: CASSLGQGSSGELFF. CDR3 coding DNA: TGCGCCAGCAGCTTGGGACAGGGGTCGTCCGGGGAGCTGTTTTTT.